The 11 T cell receptor beta chains below come from one sample, sequenced in a study of blood T cells in healthy people across ages. Combining a sample-barcoded 5' primer with a J-beta primer mix, a second PCR ran for 7 to 11 cycles. Using its own MiXCR run on the 5' RACE reads, TCRdb lists one record per CDR3 protein. The table lists about 640,000 distinct CDR3 sequences, roughly three fifths of them singletons, with 35% to 40% in the top ten. Sequencing was performed on blood. The receptors shown here come from a man between 60 and 70 years old in good health.

This clonotype was recorded once. V usage is TRBV5-4 and J usage is TRBJ1-6; a weak D match, TRBD1 (6 bases). Germline CDR1 is SGHNT and CDR2 is YYREEE (reference sequence). This CDR3 comprises 15 residues. V dropped 0 bases and J dropped 5 bases, with 9 bases sitting between them. Here the CDR3 DNA reads TGTGCCAGCAGCTTGGGGACAGCTGATAATTCACCCCTCCACTTT. Its translation is CASSLGTADNSPLHF.

J is TRBJ2-7 and V is TRBV20-1; possible D gene TRBD1, 6 bases. The J call is in doubt because the DNA end fits TRBJ2-5 better. Germline-derived CDR1 and CDR2 are DFQATT and SNEGSKA (reference sequence). CDR3 length: 12 residues. The DNA of the CDR3 is TGCAGTGCTTGGACAGTTCAAGAGACCCAGTACTTC. Its translation: CSAWTVQETQYF.

The chain combines TRBV23-1 with TRBJ2-5; D unresolved. TRBV23-1 is treated as an ORF (open reading frame) with a function not yet certain. Trimming took 1 base from V and 6 from J, leaving 15 bases between them. The CDR3 runs 15 residues. The CDR3 bases are TGCGCCAGCAGTCAATGGGGTAGGACCTGGAAGACCCAGTACTTC. Protein sequence: CASSQWGRTWKTQYF.

The rearrangement links TRBV5-1 to TRBJ2-3; 10 nucleotides match TRBD2. Germline V gene lookup returns CDR1 SGHRS and CDR2 YFSETQ. Unmatched junction bases numbered 12, after V lost 0 bases and J lost 2 bases. The CDR3 is 19 amino acids. CDR3 amino acids: CASSLEGVGGLADTDTQYF. CDR3 coding DNA: TGCGCCAGCAGCTTGGAGGGTGTTGGAGGACTAGCGGACACAGATACGCAGTATTTT.

This clonotype was seen only a few times. The genes are TRBV4-1 and TRBJ2-1, with unresolved D. The CDR3 is 15 residues long. Germline V lookup: CDR1 MGHRA, CDR2 YSYEKL. Between the trimmed V and J ends, which lost 4 bases and 5 bases, there was a span of 15 bases. The CDR3 nucleotides read TGCGCCAGCAGCCCCCAGGAAAACCTCAACAATGAGCAGTTCTTC. Amino acid sequence: CASSPQENLNNEQFF.

This clonotype showed up just once. CDR3 amino acids: CASSSNLAGGYTDTQYF. In nucleotides, the CDR3 is TGTGCCAGCAGTTCCAACCTAGCGGGGGGCTACACAGATACGCAGTATTTT. V gene TRBV6-5 combines with J gene TRBJ2-3; TRBD2 aligns across 11 bases. The CDR3 spans 17 residues. Germline V CDR1 and CDR2: MNHEY, SVGAGI. Trimming removed 4 bases from V and 2 bases from J; junction bases left unmatched: 8.

This chain links TRBV5-5 with TRBJ2-7, with a tentative D call TRBD2 (6 bases). Between the trimmed V and J ends, which lost 6 bases and 0 bases, there was a span of 13 bases. Germline CDR1 SGHKS, CDR2 YYEKEE (reference sequence). The CDR3 consists of 14 residues. The CDR3 bases are TGTGCCAGCACCCGGGGGTCAAACTCCTACGAGCAGTACTTC. Encoded protein: CASTRGSNSYEQYF.

The chain couples TRBV20-1 to TRBJ1-2, with TRBD1 matching over 8 bases. Germline V CDR1 and CDR2: DFQATT, SNEGSKA (reference sequence). V shed 3 bases, J shed 8 bases, and the junction held 11 bases outside the gene matches. The CDR3 totals 14 residues. The CDR3: CSAREDRESGGYTF. The CDR3 DNA follows: TGCAGTGCTAGGGAGGACAGGGAAAGCGGCGGCTACACCTTC.

This clonotype was detected only once. The chain carries TRBV24-1 and TRBJ2-5; D unresolved. Germline V CDR1 and CDR2: KGHDR, SFDVKD. Trimming cost V 5 bases and J 5 bases, with 5 bases left between them. The CDR3 loop spans 11 amino acids. The CDR3 here is CATSGHETQYF. The CDR3 region has the DNA TGTGCCACCAGTGGGCATGAGACCCAGTACTTC.

Regarding this clonotype: Relative to the germline gene, one junction end is altered; a read error may explain this. J is TRBJ2-1 and V is TRBV3-1; D possibly corresponds to TRBD2 (6 bases). This CDR3 contains 15 residues. The germline CDR1 and CDR2 sequences are LGHDT and YNNKEL (reference sequence). CDR3 nucleotides: TGTGCCAGCAGCCCTACTAGCTACTCCTACAACGAGCAGTTCTTC. Protein: CASSPTSYSYNEQFF.

The chain couples TRBV6-5 to TRBJ2-5; D is possibly TRBD1 (6 bases). This CDR3 is built from 10 residues. CDR1 is MNHEY, CDR2 SVGAGI, per germline. V lost 6 bases, J lost 12 bases, and 11 bases lay in between. The CDR3 DNA is TGTGCCAGCAGGGACAGACAGGAGTACTTC. Translating it yields CASRDRQEYF.